This T cell receptor (beta chain) was found in a study of control samples from healthy donors and cancer patients. Only in-frame clones appear in the TCRdb table, and some are missing; sequencing was by immunoSEQ multiplex PCR. The repertoire holds around 67,000 clones, with around nine tenths as singletons. The CDR3 consists of 14 residues. Trimming took 3 bases from V and 5 from J; bases not matched to a gene: 1. Looked up from germline, CDR1 is MGHRA and CDR2 is YSYEKL. Material for sequencing was PBMCs. The chain joins TRBV4-1 to TRBJ1-4, with 9 bases matching TRBD1. This receptor was taken from a man in his 60s with colorectal cancer. The CDR3 DNA sequence: TGCGCCAGCAGCCAGACAGGGGGGAATGAAAAACTGTTTTTT. The encoded protein is CASSQTGGNEKLFF.